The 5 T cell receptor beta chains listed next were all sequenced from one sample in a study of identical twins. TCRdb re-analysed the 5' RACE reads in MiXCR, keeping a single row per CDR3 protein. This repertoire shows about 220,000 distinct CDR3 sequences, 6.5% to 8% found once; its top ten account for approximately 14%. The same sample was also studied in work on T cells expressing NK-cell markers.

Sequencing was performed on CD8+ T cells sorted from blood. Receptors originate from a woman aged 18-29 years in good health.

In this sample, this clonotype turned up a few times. The CDR3 protein is CASTATGKKLFF. The DNA of the CDR3 is TGTGCCAGCACCGCGACTGGTAAAAAACTGTTTTTT. This sequence joins TRBV7-6 and TRBJ1-4; unclear D gene. The CDR3 contains 12 residues. Germline lookup yields CDR1 SGHVS and CDR2 FNYEAQ. V was cut by 7 bases and J by 9 bases, with 12 bases left in between.

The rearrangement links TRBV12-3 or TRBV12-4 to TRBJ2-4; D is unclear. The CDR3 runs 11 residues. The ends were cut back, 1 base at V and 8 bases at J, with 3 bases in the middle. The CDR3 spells CASSLGDIQYF. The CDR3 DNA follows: TGTGCCAGCAGTTTAGGGGACATTCAGTACTTC.

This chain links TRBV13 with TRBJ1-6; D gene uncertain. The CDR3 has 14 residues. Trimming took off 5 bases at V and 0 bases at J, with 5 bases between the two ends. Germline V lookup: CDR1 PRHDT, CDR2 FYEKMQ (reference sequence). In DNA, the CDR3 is TGTGCCAGCAGCGAAAGCTCCTATAATTCACCCCTCCACTTT. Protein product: CASSESSYNSPLHF.

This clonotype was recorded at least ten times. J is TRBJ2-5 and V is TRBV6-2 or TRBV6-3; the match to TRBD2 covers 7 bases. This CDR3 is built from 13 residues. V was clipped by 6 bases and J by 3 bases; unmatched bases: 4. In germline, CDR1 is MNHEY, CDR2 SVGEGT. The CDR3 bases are TGTGCCAGCAGCGGACTAGTTGAAGAGACCCAGTACTTC. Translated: CASSGLVEETQYF.

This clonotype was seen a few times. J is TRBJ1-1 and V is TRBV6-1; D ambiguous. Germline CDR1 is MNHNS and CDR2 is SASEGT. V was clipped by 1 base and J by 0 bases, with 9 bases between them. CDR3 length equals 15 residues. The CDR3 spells CASSEGSFMNTEAFF. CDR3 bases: TGTGCCAGCAGTGAAGGCAGCTTCATGAACACTGAAGCTTTCTTT.